One sample yielded the 26 T cell receptor beta chains listed below, sequenced in a study of shared clonotypes between healthy human individuals. This table comes from immunoSEQ multiplex PCR, and its TCRdb copy is limited to in-frame clones, with some not included. The table shows about 2,500,000 clones, with 90% to 95% occurring only once. The sequenced material came from naive CD4+ T cells sorted from blood. Indicated subset: CD45RA+ positively selected. Receptors originate from a man in his late teens or twenties in good health.

This chain joins TRBV21-1 and TRBJ2-2; the D call in the table, TRBD2, was not verified against the DNA. TRBV21-1 is noted as a pseudogene. CDR3 length: 16 amino acids. The CDR3 nucleotides read TGTGCCAGCAGCCGCCTGGGGAGTGTGAACACCGGGGAGCTGTTTTTT. Translating it yields CASSRLGSVNTGELFF.

The CDR3 protein is CASKVTGANSPLHF. The CDR3 DNA follows: TGTGCCAGCAAGGTGACAGGGGCTAATTCACCCCTCCACTTT. The chain employs TRBV6-1 and TRBJ1-6; 8 bases line up with TRBD1. The CDR3 totals 14 residues. Germline CDR1 MNHNS, CDR2 SASEGT. The V segment lost 7 bases and the J segment 6 bases; nucleotides outside the gene matches: 5.

This clone was detected once. V gene TRBV5-1 combines with J gene TRBJ2-3; possibly TRBD1 for D (6 bases). The length of the CDR3 is 14 residues. Germline-derived CDR1 and CDR2 are SGHRS and YFSETQ. The V gene lost 3 bases and the J gene lost 5 bases, with 13 bases spanning the gap. The CDR3 region is CASSSSGQIDTQYF. DNA for the CDR3: TGCGCCAGCAGCTCCTCCGGACAGATAGATACGCAGTATTTT.

As to this clone: Distinct nucleotide sequences in the sample also encode this CDR3. The chain carries TRBV29-1 and TRBJ2-7, with D unclear. CDR1 and CDR2 from the germline V gene are SQVTM and ANQGSEA. There are 11 residues in the CDR3. Trimming removed 5 bases at V and 0 bases at J, with 5 bases between. For the CDR3, the DNA is TGCAGCGTTTTGGGCTCCTACGAGCAGTACTTC. Translation gives CSVLGSYEQYF.

The rearrangement links TRBV30 to TRBJ1-2; D not resolved. CDR3 length: 17 residues. V was pared by 0 bases and J by 5 bases, with 22 bases between. Germline-derived CDR1 and CDR2 are GTSNPN and SVGIG (reference sequence). CDR3 nucleotides: TGTGCCTGGAGTGTACTTTTGCGCTCACGAGATACATATGGCTACACCTTC. Protein: CAWSVLLRSRDTYGYTF.

V gene TRBV9 combines with J gene TRBJ2-3; D is possibly TRBD1 (6 bases). Trimming removed 0 bases from V and 2 bases from J, with 16 bases in between. The germline gives CDR1 SGDLS, CDR2 YYNGEE. The CDR3 is made up of 17 amino acids. This CDR3 is CASSVGAPRGLTDTQYF. As DNA, the CDR3 is TGTGCCAGCAGCGTAGGAGCCCCCAGGGGCCTCACAGATACGCAGTATTTT. Full variable domain (outside the CDR3, taken from reference TRBV9 and TRBJ2-3): DSGVTQTPKHLITATGQRVTLRCSPRSGDLSVYWYQQSLDQGLQFLIQYYNGEERAKGNILERFSAQQFPDLHSELNLSSLELGDSALYFCASSVGAPRGLTDTQYFGPGTRLTVL.

The count of this clone is one. V gene TRBV25-1 combines with J gene TRBJ2-7; D ambiguous. V lost 6 bases to trimming and J lost 0 bases, with 24 bases between them. Germline CDR1 is MGHDK and CDR2 is SYGVNS. The CDR3 is 18 amino acids. CDR3 region: CASSPGGSTRSSSYEQYF. The DNA for the CDR3 is TGTGCCAGCAGCCCGGGCGGCTCCACCCGTTCGAGCTCCTACGAGCAGTACTTC.

The chain recombines TRBV19 with TRBJ1-2; 7 nucleotides match TRBD1. After removal of 6 bases from V and 8 bases from J, the junction contained 12 bases not matched to a gene. The CDR3 loop spans 14 amino acids. Germline loops: CDR1 LNHDA, CDR2 SQIVND (reference sequence). The CDR3 here is CASRSDRIMVGYTF. The CDR3 nucleotides are TGTGCCAGTAGGTCGGACAGGATTATGGTGGGCTACACCTTC.

The V and J genes are TRBV18 and TRBJ2-3; a possible D gene is TRBD2 (6 bases). CDR3 size: 16 residues. Germline V CDR1 and CDR2: KGHSH, LQKENI. Trimming took 3 bases from V and 7 from J, leaving 20 bases between them. The CDR3 bases are TGTGCCAGCTCACCCACCCTAGCGAGCGAAGCAAATACGCAGTATTTT. Its protein is CASSPTLASEANTQYF.

The rearrangement links TRBV10-3 to TRBJ2-7, with 9 bases lining up with TRBD1. There are 15 residues in the CDR3. The V segment lost 6 bases and the J segment 5 bases; nucleotides outside the gene matches: 11. Germline V lookup: CDR1 ENHRY, CDR2 SYGVKD. CDR3 amino acids: CAIRPKTGGRDEQYF. Here the CDR3 DNA reads TGTGCCATCAGGCCAAAGACAGGGGGTCGGGACGAGCAGTACTTC.

This chain joins TRBV11-3 and TRBJ2-3; D possibly corresponds to TRBD2 (5 bases). Between the trimmed V and J ends, which lost 3 bases and 2 bases, there was a span of 12 bases. The CDR3 sequence is 15 residues long. Germline V gives CDR1 SGHNT, CDR2 YENEEA. The DNA for the CDR3 is TGTGCCAGCAGCTTTGAGACTACCGTCACAGATACGCAGTATTTT. Translating gives CASSFETTVTDTQYF.

The chain is built from TRBV11-2 and TRBJ2-2; 7 bases map to TRBD2. CDR3 length equals 15 residues. Unmatched junction bases numbered 2, after V lost 4 bases and J lost 0 bases. Germline V gene sequence: CDR1 SGHAT, CDR2 FQNNGV. Here the CDR3 reads CASSWGGPNTGELFF. CDR3 bases: TGTGCCAGCAGCTGGGGGGGACCGAACACCGGGGAGCTGTTTTTT.

J is TRBJ2-4 and V is TRBV5-6; 8 positions match TRBD2. The CDR3 is 14 residues long. The ends lost 1 base at V and 8 bases at J; junction bases unmatched: 5. Germline V CDR1 and CDR2: SGHDT, YYEEEE. CDR3 nucleotide sequence: TGTGCCAGCAGCTTGACGGGAGGGCCACACATTCAGTACTTC. Translated: CASSLTGGPHIQYF.

This clone was picked up one time. This sequence joins TRBV2 and TRBJ2-6; D might be TRBD1 (5 bases). The length of the CDR3 is 17 residues. V lost 3 bases and J lost 4, with 16 bases in between. Germline loops: CDR1 SNHLY, CDR2 FYNNEI. This CDR3 is CASSDRVLVFGANVLTF. CDR3 bases: TGTGCCAGCAGTGACAGGGTACTCGTGTTCGGGGCCAACGTCCTGACTTTC. Filled out from reference TRBV2 and TRBJ2-6, the complete variable domain reads EPEVTQTPSHQVTQMGQEVILRCVPISNHLYFYWYRQILGQKVEFLVSFYNNEISEKSEIFDDQFSVERPDGSNFTLKIRSTKLEDSAMYFCASSDRVLVFGANVLTFGAGSRLTVL.

CDR3 sequence (DNA): TGCGCCAGCAGCCAAGAACCTCAAACCTATTCACCCCTCCACTTT. Protein product: CASSQEPQTYSPLHF. The chain joins TRBV4-1 to TRBJ1-6; D gene ambiguous. Trimming cost V 0 bases and J 8 bases, with 11 bases left between them. There are 15 residues in the CDR3. Germline V gene data show CDR1 as MGHRA and CDR2 as YSYEKL.

The chain uses TRBV19 and TRBJ1-1, with D possibly being TRBD1 (5 bases). CDR1 and CDR2 (germline): LNHDA, SQIVND (reference sequence). Trimming removed 5 bases at V and 0 bases at J, with 10 bases between. The CDR3 covers 14 residues. The CDR3 sequence: CASSQGRMNTEAFF. The CDR3 region has the DNA TGTGCCAGTAGTCAGGGTCGAATGAACACTGAAGCTTTCTTT.

The rearrangement uses TRBV6-4 and TRBJ2-7, with 11 bases matching TRBD1. The trim removed 2 bases at V and 7 bases at J, leaving 13 bases unmatched. Germline CDR1 MRHNA, CDR2 SNTAGT. The CDR3 consists of 17 residues. CDR3 DNA: TGTGCCAGCAGTGACCTGTGGACAGGACAGGGGGCGGGGGAGCAGTACTTC. It specifies CASSDLWTGQGAGEQYF.

For this clone: This sample includes further DNA sequences coding for the same CDR3. The chain employs TRBV5-4 and TRBJ2-7, with D tentatively TRBD1 or TRBD2 (6 bases each). The CDR3 runs 14 residues. CDR1 SGHNT and CDR2 YYREEE come from the germline V gene (reference sequence). V was pared by 0 bases and J by 3 bases, with 10 bases between. CDR3 coding DNA: TGTGCCAGCAGCTTGGAGGGGGGTTACTACGAGCAGTACTTC. Its translation is CASSLEGGYYEQYF.

The genes are TRBV18 and TRBJ2-7, with 11 bases identical to TRBD1. V gave up 3 bases and J gave up 7 bases; unmatched junction bases: 8. Per germline, CDR1 KGHSH and CDR2 LQKENI. The CDR3 consists of 15 residues. This CDR3 is CASSPEGTGGIEQYF. As DNA, the CDR3 is TGTGCCAGCTCACCGGAAGGGACAGGGGGGATAGAGCAGTACTTC.

This clone showed up just a few times. The CDR3, as DNA: TGTGCCAGCGGGGAACAGGGAGGGGTAGTGGGTCAGCCCCAGCATTTT. Encoded protein: CASGEQGGVVGQPQHF. The gene calls are TRBV2 and TRBJ1-5; a weak D match, TRBD1 (6 bases). The CDR3 is 16 residues long. The V gene's germline CDR1 is SNHLY and CDR2 FYNNEI. Between the trimmed V and J ends, which lost 8 bases and 6 bases, there was a span of 23 bases.

This clone has only a few counts. The gene calls are TRBV4-1 and TRBJ1-2; a possible D gene is TRBD1 (5 bases). The CDR3 has 15 residues. V was pared by 2 bases and J by 2 bases, with 12 bases between. Germline values: CDR1 MGHRA, CDR2 YSYEKL. The chain's CDR3 is CASSQRIGGNYGYTF. The CDR3 coding sequence is TGCGCCAGCAGCCAAAGGATTGGGGGGAACTATGGCTACACCTTC.

This chain uses TRBV5-1 with TRBJ1-4; D might be TRBD1 (6 bases). The ends were cut back, 4 bases at V and 15 bases at J, with 28 bases in the middle. CDR1 and CDR2 (germline): SGHRS, YFSETQ. This CDR3 has 16 amino acids. In DNA, the CDR3 is TGCGCCAGCAGCGAGGGGGTTAGAAAGGGTGGCAAAGATTTGTTTTTT. Its translation: CASSEGVRKGGKDLFF.

The chain recombines TRBV19 with TRBJ1-5; D is unresolved. The CDR3 is made up of 15 amino acids. V shed 5 bases and J shed 2 bases, with 13 bases lying between them. Germline CDR1 and CDR2: LNHDA and SQIVND (reference sequence). The DNA of the CDR3 is TGTGCCAGTAGTCCCCGAAGTTTCGGCAATCAGCCCCAGCATTTT. Translated: CASSPRSFGNQPQHF.

The chain joins TRBV6-4 to TRBJ2-1; possible D gene TRBD2, 5 bases. Deletions cut 0 bases from V and 6 bases from J, with 12 bases between. This CDR3 region has 15 residues. Germline V lookup: CDR1 MRHNA, CDR2 SNTAGT. The CDR3 loop is CASSDSGLGSNEQFF. CDR3 nucleotides: TGTGCCAGCAGTGACTCAGGTCTGGGGAGCAATGAGCAGTTCTTC.

This chain joins TRBV2 and TRBJ2-2; D is ambiguous. There are 15 residues in the CDR3. Germline V gene sequence: CDR1 SNHLY, CDR2 FYNNEI. The V gene lost 4 bases and the J gene lost 2 bases, with 11 bases spanning the gap. DNA for the CDR3: TGTGCCAGCAGTGCCGACTGGATTAACACCGGGGAGCTGTTTTTT. Translating gives CASSADWINTGELFF. Looking up the rest from reference TRBV2 and TRBJ2-2 gives the full variable domain: EPEVTQTPSHQVTQMGQEVILRCVPISNHLYFYWYRQILGQKVEFLVSFYNNEISEKSEIFDDQFSVERPDGSNFTLKIRSTKLEDSAMYFCASSADWINTGELFFGEGSRLTVL.

The J gene is TRBJ2-3, the V gene TRBV4-1; TRBD2 is a possible D gene (6 bases). This CDR3 region has 16 residues. CDR1 is MGHRA and CDR2 is YSYEKL in the germline V gene. Trimming removed 1 base at V and 8 bases at J, with 19 bases between. CDR3 nucleotide sequence: TGCGCCAGCAGCCAAGTTGAGGGGCGGGGCGGAGGTACGCAGTATTTT. It encodes CASSQVEGRGGGTQYF.